Below, 7 T cell receptor beta chains from the same sample are listed, as sequenced in a study of CD8 T cells in Susac syndrome. Random hexamers were used to reverse transcribe 0.5 to 1 ug of RNA. TCRdb re-called the immunoSEQ multiplex PCR reads through MiXCR, storing one row per CDR3 protein. Of fewer than 140,000 distinct CDR3 sequences in the sample, approximately 95% were seen once. Sequenced sample: CD8+ T cells from PBMCs. Receptors originate from a human donor with Susac syndrome.

V usage is TRBV5-1 and J usage is TRBJ1-6; TRBD1 agrees at 9 bases. Looked up from germline, CDR1 is SGHRS and CDR2 is YFSETQ. The CDR3 spans 14 residues. V shed 4 bases, J shed 8 bases, and the junction held 4 bases outside the gene matches. CDR3 DNA sequence: TGCGCCAGCAGCCACAGGGGGCGCGATTCACCCCTCCACTTT. It specifies CASSHRGRDSPLHF.

The V and J genes are TRBV5-1 and TRBJ2-7; 9 positions agree with TRBD1. Germline V lookup: CDR1 SGHRS, CDR2 YFSETQ. After removal of 4 bases from V and 5 bases from J, the junction contained 10 bases not matched to a gene. The CDR3 has 15 residues. CDR3 residues: CASSSAGTGQNEQYF. CDR3 coding DNA: TGCGCCAGCAGCAGCGCCGGGACAGGGCAAAACGAGCAGTACTTC.

This clonotype was detected only a few times. This chain joins TRBV7-3 and TRBJ2-1, with 8 positions matching TRBD1. The length of the CDR3 is 12 residues. With 5 bases clipped from V and 7 bases from J, the junction kept 1 base outside the gene matches. Germline lookup yields CDR1 SGHTA and CDR2 FQGTGA. This chain's CDR3 is CASSRTGNEQFF. In nucleotides, the CDR3 is TGTGCCAGCAGCCGGACAGGGAATGAGCAGTTCTTC.

The chain joins TRBV14 to TRBJ2-6; D is undetermined. This CDR3 is built from 18 residues. The V and J ends lost 0 bases and 0 bases respectively, with 12 bases between them. The germline CDR1 and CDR2 sequences are SGHDN and FVKESK. The CDR3 region is CASSQDQYRFSGANVLTF. As DNA, the CDR3 is TGTGCCAGCAGCCAAGATCAATATCGCTTCTCTGGGGCCAACGTCCTGACTTTC. Together with reference TRBV14 and TRBJ2-6, the CDR3 gives the full variable domain: EAGVTQFPSHSVIEKGQTVTLRCDPISGHDNLYWYRRVMGKEIKFLLHFVKESKQDESGMPNNRFLAERTGGTYSTLKVQPAELEDSGVYFCASSQDQYRFSGANVLTFGAGSRLTVL.

This clonotype was counted between two and nine times. This chain connects TRBV4-1 to TRBJ2-5; D call uncertain. The CDR3 loop spans 14 amino acids. V gave up 0 bases and J gave up 3 bases, with 8 bases separating them. Per the germline V gene, CDR1 is MGHRA and CDR2 is YSYEKL. In nucleotides, the CDR3 is TGCGCCAGCAGCCAAGAACCCCTCGAAGAGACCCAGTACTTC. Its protein product is CASSQEPLEETQYF.

The V gene is TRBV11-2, the J gene TRBJ2-2; D perhaps matches TRBD2 (5 bases). Germline CDR1 and CDR2: SGHAT and FQNNGV. The CDR3 runs to 13 residues. V was cut by 2 bases and J by 8 bases, with 9 bases left in between. This CDR3 is CASSLTLEGELFF. The DNA of the CDR3 is TGTGCCAGCAGCTTAACACTAGAAGGGGAGCTGTTTTTT. Full variable domain (remainder filled in from reference TRBV11-2 and TRBJ2-2): EAGVAQSPRYKIIEKRQSVAFWCNPISGHATLYWYQQILGQGPKLLIQFQNNGVVDDSQLPKDRFSAERLKGVDSTLKIQPAKLEDSAVYLCASSLTLEGELFFGEGSRLTVL.

The V call is TRBV5-1, the J call TRBJ2-7; TRBD1 aligns across 7 bases. CDR3 length equals 11 residues. In germline, CDR1 is SGHRS, CDR2 YFSETQ. The ends lost 8 bases at V and 5 bases at J; junction bases unmatched: 4. In DNA, the CDR3 is TGCGCCAGAGGGACAGTCCACGAGCAGTACTTC. Residues: CARGTVHEQYF.